This T cell receptor beta chain originates from a study of blood T cell repertoires in COVID-19. Assay: immunoSEQ multiplex PCR; the TCRdb copy retains only in-frame clones and omits some. The sample lists some 430,000 clones, roughly 91% occurring once. The study assigned cohorts using participant-reported clinical history. Trimming removed 4 bases at V and 8 bases at J, with 12 bases between. CDR3 length: 14 residues. Germline CDR1 is ENHRY and CDR2 is SYGVKD. The rearrangement links TRBV10-3 to TRBJ1-6; TRBD1 is a possible D gene (5 bases). Sequencing input: PBMCs or T cells enriched from blood (not recorded which). The sequence derives from a man aged 18 to 29 who had recovered from COVID-19. The CDR3 DNA reads TGTGCCATCAGTGCACGGCGGGACGATTCACCCCTCCACTTT. Protein product: CAISARRDDSPLHF.